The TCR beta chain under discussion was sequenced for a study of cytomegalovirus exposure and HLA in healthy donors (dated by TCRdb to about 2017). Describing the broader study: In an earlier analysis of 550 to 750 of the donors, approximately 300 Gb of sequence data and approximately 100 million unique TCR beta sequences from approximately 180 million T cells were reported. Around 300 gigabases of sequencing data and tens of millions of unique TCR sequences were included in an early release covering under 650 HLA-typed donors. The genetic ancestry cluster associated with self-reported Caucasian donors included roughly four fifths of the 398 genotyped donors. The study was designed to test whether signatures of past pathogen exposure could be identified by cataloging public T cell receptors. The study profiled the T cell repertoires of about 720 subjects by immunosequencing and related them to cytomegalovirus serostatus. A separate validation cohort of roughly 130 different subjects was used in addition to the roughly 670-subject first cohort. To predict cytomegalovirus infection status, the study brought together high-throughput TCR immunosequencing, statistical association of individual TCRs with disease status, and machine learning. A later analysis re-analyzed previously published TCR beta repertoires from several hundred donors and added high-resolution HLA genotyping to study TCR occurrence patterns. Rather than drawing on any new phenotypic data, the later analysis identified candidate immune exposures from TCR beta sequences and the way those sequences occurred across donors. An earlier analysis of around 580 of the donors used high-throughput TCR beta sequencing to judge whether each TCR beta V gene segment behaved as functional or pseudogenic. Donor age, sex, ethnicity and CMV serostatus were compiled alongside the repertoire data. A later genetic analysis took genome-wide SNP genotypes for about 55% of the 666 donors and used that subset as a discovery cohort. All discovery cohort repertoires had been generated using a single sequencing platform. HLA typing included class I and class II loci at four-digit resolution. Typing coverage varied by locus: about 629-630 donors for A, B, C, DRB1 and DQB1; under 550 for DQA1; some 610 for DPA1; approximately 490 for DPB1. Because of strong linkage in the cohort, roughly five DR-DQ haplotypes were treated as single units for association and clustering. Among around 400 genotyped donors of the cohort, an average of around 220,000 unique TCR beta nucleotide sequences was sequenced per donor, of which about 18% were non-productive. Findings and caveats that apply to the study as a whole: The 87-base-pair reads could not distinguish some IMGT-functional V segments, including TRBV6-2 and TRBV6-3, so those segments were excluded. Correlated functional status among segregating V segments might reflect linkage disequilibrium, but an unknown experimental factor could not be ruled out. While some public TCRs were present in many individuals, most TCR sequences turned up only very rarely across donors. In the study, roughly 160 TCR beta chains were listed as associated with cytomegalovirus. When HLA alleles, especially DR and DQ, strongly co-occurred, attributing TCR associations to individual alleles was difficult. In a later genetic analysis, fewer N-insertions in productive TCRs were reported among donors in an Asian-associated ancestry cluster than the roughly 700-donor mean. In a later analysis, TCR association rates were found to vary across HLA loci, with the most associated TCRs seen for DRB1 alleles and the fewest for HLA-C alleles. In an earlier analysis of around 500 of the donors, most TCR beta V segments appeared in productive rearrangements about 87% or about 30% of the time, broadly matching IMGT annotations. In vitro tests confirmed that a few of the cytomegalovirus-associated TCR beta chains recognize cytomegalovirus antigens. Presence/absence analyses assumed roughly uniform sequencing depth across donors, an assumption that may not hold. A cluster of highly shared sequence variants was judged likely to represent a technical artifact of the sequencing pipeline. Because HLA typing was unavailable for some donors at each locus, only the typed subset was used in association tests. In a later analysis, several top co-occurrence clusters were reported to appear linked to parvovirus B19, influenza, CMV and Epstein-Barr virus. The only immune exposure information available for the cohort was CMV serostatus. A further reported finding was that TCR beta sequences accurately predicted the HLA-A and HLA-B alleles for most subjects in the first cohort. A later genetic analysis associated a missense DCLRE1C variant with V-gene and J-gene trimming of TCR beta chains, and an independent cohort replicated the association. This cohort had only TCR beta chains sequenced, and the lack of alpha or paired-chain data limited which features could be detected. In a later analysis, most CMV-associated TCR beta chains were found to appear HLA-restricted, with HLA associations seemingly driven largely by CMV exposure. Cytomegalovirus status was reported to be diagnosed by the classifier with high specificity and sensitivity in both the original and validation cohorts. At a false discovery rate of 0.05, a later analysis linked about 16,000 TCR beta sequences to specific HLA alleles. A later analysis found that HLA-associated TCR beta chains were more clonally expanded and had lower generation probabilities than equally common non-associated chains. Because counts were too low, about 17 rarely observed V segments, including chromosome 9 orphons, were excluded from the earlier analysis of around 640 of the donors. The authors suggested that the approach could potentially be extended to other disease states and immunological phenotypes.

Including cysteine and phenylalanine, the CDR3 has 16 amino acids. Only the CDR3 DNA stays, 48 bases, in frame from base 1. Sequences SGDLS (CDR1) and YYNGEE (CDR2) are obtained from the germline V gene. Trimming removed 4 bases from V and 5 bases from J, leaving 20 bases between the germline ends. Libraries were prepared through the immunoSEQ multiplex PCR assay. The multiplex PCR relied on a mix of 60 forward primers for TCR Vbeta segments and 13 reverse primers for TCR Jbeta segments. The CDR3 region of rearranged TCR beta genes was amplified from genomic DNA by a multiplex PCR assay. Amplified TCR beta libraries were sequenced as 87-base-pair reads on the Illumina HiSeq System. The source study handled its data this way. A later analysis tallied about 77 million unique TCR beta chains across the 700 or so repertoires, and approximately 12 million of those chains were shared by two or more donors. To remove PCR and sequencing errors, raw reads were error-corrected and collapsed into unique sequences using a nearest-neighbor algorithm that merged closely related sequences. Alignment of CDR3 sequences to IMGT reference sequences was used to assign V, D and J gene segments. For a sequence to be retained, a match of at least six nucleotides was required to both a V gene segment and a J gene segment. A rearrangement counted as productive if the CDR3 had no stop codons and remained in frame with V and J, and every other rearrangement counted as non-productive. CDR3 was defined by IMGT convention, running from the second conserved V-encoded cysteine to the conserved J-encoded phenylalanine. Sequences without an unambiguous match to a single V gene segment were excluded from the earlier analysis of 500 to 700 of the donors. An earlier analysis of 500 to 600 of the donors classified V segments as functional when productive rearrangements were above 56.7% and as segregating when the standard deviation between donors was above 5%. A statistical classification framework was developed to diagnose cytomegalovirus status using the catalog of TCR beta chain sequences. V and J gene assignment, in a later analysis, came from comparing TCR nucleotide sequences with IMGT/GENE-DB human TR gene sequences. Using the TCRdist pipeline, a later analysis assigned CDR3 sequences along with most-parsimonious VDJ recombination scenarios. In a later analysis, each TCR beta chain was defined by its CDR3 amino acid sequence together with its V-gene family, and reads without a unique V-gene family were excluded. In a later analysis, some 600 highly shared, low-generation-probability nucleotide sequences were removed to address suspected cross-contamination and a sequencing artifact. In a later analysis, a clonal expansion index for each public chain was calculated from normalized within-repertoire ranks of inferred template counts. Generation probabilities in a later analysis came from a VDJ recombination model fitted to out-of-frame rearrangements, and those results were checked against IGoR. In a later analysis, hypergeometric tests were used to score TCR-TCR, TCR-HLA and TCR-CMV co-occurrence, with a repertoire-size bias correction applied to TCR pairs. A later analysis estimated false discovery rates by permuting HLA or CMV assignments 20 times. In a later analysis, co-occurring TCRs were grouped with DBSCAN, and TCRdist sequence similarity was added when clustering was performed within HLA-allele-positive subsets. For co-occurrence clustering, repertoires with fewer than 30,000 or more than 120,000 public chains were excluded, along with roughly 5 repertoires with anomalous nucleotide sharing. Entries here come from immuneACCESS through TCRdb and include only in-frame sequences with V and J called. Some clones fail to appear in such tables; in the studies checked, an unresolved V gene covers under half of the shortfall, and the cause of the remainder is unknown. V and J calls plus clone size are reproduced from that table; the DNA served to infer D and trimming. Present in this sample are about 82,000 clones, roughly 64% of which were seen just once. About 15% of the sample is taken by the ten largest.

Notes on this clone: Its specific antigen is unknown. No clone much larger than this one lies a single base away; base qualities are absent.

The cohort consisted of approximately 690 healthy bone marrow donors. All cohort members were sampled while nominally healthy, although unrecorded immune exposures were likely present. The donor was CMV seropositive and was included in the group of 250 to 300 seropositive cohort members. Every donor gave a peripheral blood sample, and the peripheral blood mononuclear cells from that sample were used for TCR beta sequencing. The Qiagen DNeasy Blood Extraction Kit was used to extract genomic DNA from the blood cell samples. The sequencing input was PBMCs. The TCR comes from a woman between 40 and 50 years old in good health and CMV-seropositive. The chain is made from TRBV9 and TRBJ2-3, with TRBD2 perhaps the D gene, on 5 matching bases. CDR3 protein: CASSPRGASGGDTQYF. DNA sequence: TGTGCCAGCAGCCCCAGAGGAGCGAGCGGCGGAGATACGCAGTATTTT. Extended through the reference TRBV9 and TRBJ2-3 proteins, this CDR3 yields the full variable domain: DSGVTQTPKHLITATGQRVTLRCSPRSGDLSVYWYQQSLDQGLQFLIQYYNGEERAKGNILERFSAQQFPDLHSELNLSSLELGDSALYFCASSPRGASGGDTQYFGPGTRLTVL.